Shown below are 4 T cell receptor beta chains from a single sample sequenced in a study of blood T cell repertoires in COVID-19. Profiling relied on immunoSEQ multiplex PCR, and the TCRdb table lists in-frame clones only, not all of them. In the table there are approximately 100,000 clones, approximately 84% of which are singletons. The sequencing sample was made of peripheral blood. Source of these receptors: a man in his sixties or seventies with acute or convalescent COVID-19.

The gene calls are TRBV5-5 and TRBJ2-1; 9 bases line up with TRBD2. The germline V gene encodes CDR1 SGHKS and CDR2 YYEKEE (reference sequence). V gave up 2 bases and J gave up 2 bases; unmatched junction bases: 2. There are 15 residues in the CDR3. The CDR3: CASSLASGTYNEQFF. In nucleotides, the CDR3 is TGTGCCAGCAGCTTAGCTAGCGGGACCTACAATGAGCAGTTCTTC.

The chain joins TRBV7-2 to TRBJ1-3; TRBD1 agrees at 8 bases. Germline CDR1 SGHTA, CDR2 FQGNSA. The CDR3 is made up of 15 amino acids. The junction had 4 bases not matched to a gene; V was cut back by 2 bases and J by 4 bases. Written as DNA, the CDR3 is TGTGCCAGCAGCTTACAGGGGGCAGGGGGAAACACCATATATTTT. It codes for CASSLQGAGGNTIYF.

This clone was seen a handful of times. CDR3 protein: CASSRDRAVDQPQHF. CDR3 DNA: TGTGCCAGCTCACGAGACAGGGCAGTGGATCAGCCCCAGCATTTT. The chain has TRBV18 and TRBJ1-5, with 7 bases identical to TRBD1. CDR3 length: 15 residues. Unmatched junction bases numbered 8, after V lost 4 bases and J lost 5 bases. Per the germline V gene, CDR1 is KGHSH and CDR2 is LQKENI.

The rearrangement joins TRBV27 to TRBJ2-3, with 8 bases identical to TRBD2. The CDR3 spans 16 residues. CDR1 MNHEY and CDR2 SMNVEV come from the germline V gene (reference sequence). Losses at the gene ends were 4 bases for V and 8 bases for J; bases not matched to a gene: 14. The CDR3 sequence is CASSSSSGSALGTQYF. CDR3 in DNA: TGTGCCAGCAGTTCATCTAGCGGGTCAGCTTTGGGTACGCAGTATTTT.